This entry features one TCR beta chain sequence. As to time point: peripheral blood 6 weeks after treatment start. This sample was taken from a study of PD-L1 blockade in urothelial cancer. Study in general: Between 0 and 3 chemotherapy regimens preceded treatment for each patient.

TCRdb's copy holds only in-frame clones and misses some; the assay was immunoSEQ multiplex PCR. There are 66,000 or so clones in the sample; more than 70% occur only once, and around 11% lies in the top ten. The sequence came from a man aged 60 to 69 with urothelial cancer. The material was PBMCs, obtained around atezolizumab (anti-PD-L1) treatment.

The CDR3 region is CASSRGTANTEAFF. The DNA for the CDR3 is TGTGCCAGCAGTCGCGGGACAGCGAACACTGAAGCTTTCTTT. The genes are TRBV6-5 and TRBJ1-1; TRBD1 aligns across 7 bases. The germline V gene has CDR1 MNHEY and CDR2 SVGAGI. This CDR3 spans 14 amino acids. V was pared by 5 bases and J by 1 base, with 4 bases of the junction left unmatched.